This TCR beta chain was obtained from a study of spatial heterogeneity in lung cancer. As to time point: blood at routine non-recurrence follow-up after resection. No cells were sorted before sequencing. The whole RNA sequenced was extracted from tumor, nontumor lung or frozen PBMC. Losses at the gene ends were 4 bases for V and 3 bases for J; bases not matched to a gene: 2. CDR3 size: 15 residues. The germline V gene has CDR1 WNHNN and CDR2 SYGVQD (reference sequence). One entry per CDR3 protein results from TCRdb running MiXCR on the 5' RACE reads. Found here are 10,000 to 14,000 distinct CDR3 sequences, over 9% of them singletons; the top ten hold less than 40%.

V is TRBV10-1 and J is TRBJ2-2; TRBD1 matches 10 bases. Material: PBMCs, obtained at follow-up. This sequence was found in a female donor with early-stage non-small cell lung cancer. CDR3 sequence: CASSVGQGHTGELFF. The CDR3 bases are TGCGCCAGCAGTGTGGGACAGGGGCACACCGGGGAGCTGTTTTTT.